This T cell receptor (beta chain) was recovered during a study of CD8 T cells in Susac syndrome. Study outcomes and limitations: By the study's own acknowledgment, its TCR sequencing and HLA analysis included relatively few individuals.

Sequencing of TCR beta was undertaken in CD8+ and CD4+ T cells derived from blood. Treatment-naive patients with stable or active relapsing-remitting disease were the multiple sclerosis controls. About this clonotype itself: Antigen: not known.

The CDR3 is made up of 16 amino acids. Germline V gene sequence: CDR1 MNHEY, CDR2 SMNVEV (reference sequence). The ends were cut back, 5 bases at V and 8 bases at J, with 22 bases in the middle. RNA totalling roughly 0.45 to 1 ug underwent reverse transcription with random hexamers. TCRdb itself ran the immunoSEQ multiplex PCR reads through MiXCR, one entry per CDR3 protein. Of roughly 400,000 distinct CDR3 sequences listed, around 83% are singletons. Material for sequencing was CD8+ T cells from PBMCs. V gene TRBV27 combines with J gene TRBJ2-1; possible D gene TRBD2, 6 bases. The sequence derives from a human donor with multiple sclerosis. The CDR3 protein is CASSLFSGRARDEQFF. The DNA for the CDR3 is TGTGCCAGCAGTCTTTTTAGCGGCCGTGCTAGAGATGAGCAGTTCTTC.